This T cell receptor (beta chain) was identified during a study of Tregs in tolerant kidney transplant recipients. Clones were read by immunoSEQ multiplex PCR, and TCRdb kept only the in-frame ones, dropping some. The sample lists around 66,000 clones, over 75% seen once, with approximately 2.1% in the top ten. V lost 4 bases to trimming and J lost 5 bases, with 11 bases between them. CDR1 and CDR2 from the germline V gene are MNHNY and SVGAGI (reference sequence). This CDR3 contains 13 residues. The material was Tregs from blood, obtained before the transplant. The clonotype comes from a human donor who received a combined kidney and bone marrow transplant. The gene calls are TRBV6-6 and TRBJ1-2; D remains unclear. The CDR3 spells CASSLRAGYGYTF. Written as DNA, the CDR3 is TGTGCCAGCAGTTTGAGGGCGGGATATGGCTACACCTTC.